The text below deals with one T cell receptor (beta chain). Its target is unknown. Profiling that covered TCR beta VDJ and CDR3 relied on genomic DNA as its template. In TCRdb, the reads were re-called with MiXCR into one record per CDR3 protein. The sample has about 200,000 distinct CDR3 sequences, more than 55% seen once. The germline gives CDR1 SGDLS, CDR2 YYNGEE. V lost 4 bases, J lost 10 bases, and 6 bases stayed unmatched. The CDR3 length is 14 residues. The sample comes from a study of CD8+CD57+ T cells in acquired aplastic anemia. Study-level information: Quantities of DNA derived from sorted CD4+ and CD8+ cells averaged around 3 ug.

Notes on the study in general: Researchers report that twenty-nine CD8+ CDR3 sequences appeared in both patients and controls.

Individuals selected for sequencing had exhibited CD8+CD57+ cell expansion on flow cytometry. The chain uses TRBV9 and TRBJ1-6; the match to TRBD1 covers 9 bases. The receptor's source is a human donor with aplastic anemia. Specimen: sorted CD4+, CD8+, or CD8+CD57+ T cells (not recorded which) from PBMCs. The CDR3 DNA follows: TGTGCCAGCAGCCAACAGGGGGCTTCATCACCCCTCCACTTT. It codes for CASSQQGASSPLHF.